These 32 T cell receptor beta chains came from one sample sequenced in a study of blood T cell repertoires in COVID-19. The method was immunoSEQ multiplex PCR; TCRdb's version includes in-frame clones alone and lacks a portion of them. Of around 150,000 clones in the sample, about four fifths were seen once. The sequenced sample consisted of PBMCs or T cells enriched from blood (not recorded which). All receptors come from a man in his fifties who had recovered from COVID-19.

The chain uses TRBV28 and TRBJ2-4, with a weak D call TRBD1 (6 bases). The V end was cut by 5 bases, the J end by 3 bases, with 14 bases between. The CDR3 has 15 amino acids. Germline values: CDR1 MDHEN, CDR2 SYDVKM. DNA for the CDR3: TGTGCCAGCAGTCCGGCACAGGGAGTCAAAAACATTCAGTACTTC. It codes for CASSPAQGVKNIQYF.

This clone appeared a single time. The V gene is TRBV9, the J gene TRBJ2-7, with a weak D call TRBD2 (6 bases). Per the germline V gene, CDR1 is SGDLS and CDR2 is YYNGEE. Trimming pared 4 bases from V and 4 bases from J, leaving 15 bases between. This CDR3 has 14 amino acids. The DNA for the CDR3 is TGTGCCAGCAGCCCCCGGGAGCGGCTTTACGAGCAGTACTTC. It yields the protein CASSPRERLYEQYF. Filled out from reference TRBV9 and TRBJ2-7, the complete variable domain reads DSGVTQTPKHLITATGQRVTLRCSPRSGDLSVYWYQQSLDQGLQFLIQYYNGEERAKGNILERFSAQQFPDLHSELNLSSLELGDSALYFCASSPRERLYEQYFGPGTRLTVT.

V is TRBV5-5 and J is TRBJ1-1; 7 bases are a match to TRBD1. The germline CDR1 and CDR2 sequences are SGHKS and YYEKEE (reference sequence). The ends lost 4 bases at V and 11 bases at J; junction bases unmatched: 8. This CDR3 has 12 residues. The CDR3 nucleotides are TGTGCCAGCAGCACGACAGGGCTCTCGGCTTTCTTT. Encoded protein: CASSTTGLSAFF.

The gene calls are TRBV3-1 (or the pseudogene TRBV3-2) and TRBJ2-7; D might be TRBD2 (6 bases). Germline V gene sequence: CDR1 LGHDT, CDR2 YNNKEL (reference sequence). Trimming shortened V by 4 bases and J by 3 bases, and 13 bases separated the two germline ends. This CDR3 comprises 14 residues. As DNA, the CDR3 is TGTGCCAGCAGCCCCCGGGACTCCTACTACGAGCAGTACTTC. Amino acid sequence: CASSPRDSYYEQYF.

This clone has just one count. The chain carries TRBV7-9 and TRBJ2-4; 8 bases fit TRBD1. Unmatched junction bases numbered 9, after V lost 5 bases and J lost 3 bases. CDR3 length: 16 residues. Per germline, CDR1 SEHNR and CDR2 FQNEAQ (reference sequence). CDR3 amino acids: CASSKTGGSLKNIQYF. CDR3 nucleotides: TGTGCCAGCAGCAAAACAGGGGGTTCGCTCAAAAACATTCAGTACTTC.

DNA of the CDR3: TGTGCCAGCAGCCCCCCTCTCACTGAAGCTTTCTTT. Amino acid sequence: CASSPPLTEAFF. J is TRBJ1-1 and V is TRBV11-1; no reliable D call. The CDR3 contains 12 residues. The V gene lost 5 bases and the J gene lost 4 bases, with 8 bases spanning the gap. Germline CDR1 is SGHAT and CDR2 is FQDESV (reference sequence).

V and J are TRBV7-6 and TRBJ2-7, with 7 nucleotides matching TRBD1. The germline gives CDR1 SGHVS, CDR2 FNYEAQ. CDR3 size: 14 residues. With 5 bases clipped from V and 2 bases from J, the junction kept 6 bases outside the gene matches. The DNA for the CDR3 is TGTGCCAGCAGCCTCGACAGGGCCACCTACGAGCAGTACTTC. Protein sequence: CASSLDRATYEQYF.

The rearrangement links TRBV7-2 to TRBJ2-7, with a possible D match to TRBD2 (5 bases). CDR1 SGHTA and CDR2 FQGNSA come from the germline V gene. The CDR3 has 14 residues. The V end was cut by 0 bases, the J end by 2 bases, with 8 bases between. This chain's CDR3 is CASSLADYTYEQYF. The CDR3 DNA follows: TGTGCCAGCAGCTTAGCCGACTATACCTACGAGCAGTACTTC.

The chain links TRBV6-5 to TRBJ1-1, with unresolved D. The CDR3 is 11 residues long. Trimming pared 6 bases from V and 3 bases from J, leaving 5 bases between. Germline loops: CDR1 MNHEY, CDR2 SVGAGI. The CDR3 is CASSPYTEAFF. CDR3 coding DNA: TGTGCCAGCAGCCCCTACACTGAAGCTTTCTTT.

The chain joins TRBV3-1 (or the pseudogene TRBV3-2) to TRBJ1-4; 9 bases line up with TRBD1. The CDR3 runs 16 residues. V was pared by 4 bases and J by 7 bases, with 10 bases of the junction left unmatched. Germline V CDR1 and CDR2: LGHDT, YNNKEL (reference sequence). This CDR3 reads CASSPDSQGAGEKLFF. In DNA, the CDR3 is TGTGCCAGCAGCCCGGACTCACAGGGGGCCGGTGAAAAACTGTTTTTT.

V gene TRBV7-3 combines with J gene TRBJ1-2; tentatively, D is TRBD1 (5 bases). Trimming cost V 4 bases and J 7 bases, with 16 bases left between them. The length of the CDR3 is 14 residues. Germline CDR1 reads SGHTA; CDR2 reads FQGTGA. In DNA, the CDR3 is TGTGCCAGCAGCTCGCAAGGGGATTCTCTTGGCTACACCTTC. Translated: CASSSQGDSLGYTF.

This clone was counted a few times. The chain combines TRBV2 with TRBJ2-1; a possible D gene is TRBD1 (5 bases). Looked up from germline, CDR1 is SNHLY and CDR2 is FYNNEI. The CDR3 extends over 13 amino acids. The ends were cut back, 3 bases at V and 4 bases at J, with 7 bases in the middle. The CDR3 is CASSDSGYNEQFF. As DNA, the CDR3 is TGTGCCAGCAGTGACTCAGGGTACAATGAGCAGTTCTTC.

V gene TRBV23-1 combines with J gene TRBJ1-3; D is possibly TRBD1 (6 bases). TRBV23-1 is reported as an ORF; its role is uncertain. CDR3 length: 17 amino acids. V was pared by 3 bases and J by 0 bases, with 15 bases between. The CDR3 protein is CASSHHPTGYSGNTIYF. Written as DNA, the CDR3 is TGCGCCAGCAGTCACCACCCCACAGGGTACTCTGGAAACACCATATATTTT.

This clone was found a few times. This rearrangement joins TRBV30 to TRBJ2-5; 8 bases line up with TRBD2. The CDR3 has 14 amino acids. Germline assignment: CDR1 GTSNPN and CDR2 SVGIG (reference sequence). With V trimmed by 6 bases and J by 3 bases, 9 bases remained unmatched. Written as DNA, the CDR3 is TGTGCCTGCCAGCGCGGGACTAGAGAAGAGACCCAGTACTTC. It encodes CACQRGTREETQYF.

This rearrangement joins TRBV5-1 to TRBJ2-1, with TRBD1 identical over 7 bases. The CDR3 extends over 12 amino acids. From germline, CDR1 is SGHRS and CDR2 YFSETQ. Losses at the gene ends were 4 bases for V and 10 bases for J; bases not matched to a gene: 5. The CDR3 loop reads CASSDRAWEQFF. CDR3 bases: TGCGCCAGCAGCGACAGGGCCTGGGAGCAGTTCTTC.

This sequence joins TRBV21-1 and TRBJ2-1; the table's D call, TRBD1, was not checked against the DNA. TRBV21-1 is classified as a pseudogene. The CDR3 sequence is 17 residues long. The CDR3 DNA sequence: TGTGCCAGCAGCAAACCTAAGGGACAGAAAACCTACAATGAGCAGTTCTTC. It encodes CASSKPKGQKTYNEQFF.

This clone has just a few counts. This rearrangement joins TRBV11-1 to TRBJ1-4, with D unclear. CDR3 size: 15 residues. Germline CDR1 reads SGHAT; CDR2 reads FQDESV (reference sequence). V lost 5 bases to trimming and J lost 5 bases, with 15 bases between them. The CDR3 loop reads CASSPPGSVNEKLFF. The DNA for the CDR3 is TGTGCCAGCAGCCCACCGGGGAGTGTAAATGAAAAACTGTTTTTT.

CDR3 region: CASSPGTESQPQHF. In DNA, the CDR3 is TGTGCCAGCTCACCCGGGACAGAGAGTCAGCCCCAGCATTTT. V is TRBV18 and J is TRBJ1-5; TRBD1 aligns across 7 bases. The length of the CDR3 is 14 residues. Per the germline V gene, CDR1 is KGHSH and CDR2 is LQKENI. V lost 3 bases and J lost 6; bases outside the gene matches: 5.

The gene calls are TRBV28 and TRBJ1-2; D remains unclear. This CDR3 region has 13 residues. V was clipped by 8 bases and J by 2 bases, with 12 bases between them. Germline CDR1 and CDR2: MDHEN and SYDVKM. The CDR3 sequence is CASVRQQNYGYTF. CDR3 sequence (DNA): TGTGCCAGCGTGCGACAACAGAACTATGGCTACACCTTC.

A single count supports this clone. This rearrangement joins TRBV28 to TRBJ1-5, with 10 bases aligning to TRBD1. The germline V gene encodes CDR1 MDHEN and CDR2 SYDVKM. With V trimmed by 6 bases and J by 3 bases, 8 bases remained unmatched. This CDR3 contains 16 residues. The CDR3 here is CASSSGQGVANQPQHF. CDR3 DNA sequence: TGTGCCAGCAGCTCCGGACAGGGGGTGGCCAATCAGCCCCAGCATTTT.

The chain employs TRBV28 and TRBJ2-7; no clear D. Trimming removed 4 bases at V and 6 bases at J, with 7 bases between. This CDR3 region has 11 residues. In germline, CDR1 is MDHEN, CDR2 SYDVKM. CDR3 sequence: CASSYELEQYF. The DNA for the CDR3 is TGTGCCAGCAGTTACGAACTCGAGCAGTACTTC.

The V gene is TRBV28, the J gene TRBJ2-1, with 13 bases matching TRBD2. J lost 5 bases, V lost 4 bases, and 8 bases had no gene match. Germline CDR1 is MDHEN and CDR2 is SYDVKM. The CDR3 contains 17 residues. This CDR3 is CASSSITGLAGHNEQFF. For the CDR3, the DNA is TGTGCCAGCAGTTCAATAACGGGACTAGCGGGGCACAATGAGCAGTTCTTC.

The chain combines TRBV5-1 with TRBJ2-5; D is perhaps TRBD1 (5 bases). The germline V and J ends were trimmed by 6 bases and 6 bases, with 18 bases remaining between them. CDR3 length: 14 residues. Per germline, CDR1 SGHRS and CDR2 YFSETQ. The CDR3, as DNA: TGCGCCAGCAAAGGGGTTCTGTTGGGCCAGACCCAGTACTTC. Translation: CASKGVLLGQTQYF.

V and J are TRBV6-4 and TRBJ1-1; no clear D gene. The CDR3 length is 15 residues. Germline CDR1 and CDR2: MRHNA and SNTAGT. Between the trimmed V and J ends, which lost 7 bases and 4 bases, there was a span of 19 bases. CDR3 in amino acids: CASTARPGSSTEAFF. The CDR3 nucleotides are TGTGCCAGCACCGCCCGACCGGGGAGTAGCACTGAAGCTTTCTTT.

The rearrangement joins TRBV20-1 to TRBJ2-2; D is possibly TRBD2 (6 bases). CDR3 length: 15 amino acids. V dropped 3 bases and J dropped 2 bases, with 13 bases sitting between them. CDR1 and CDR2 (germline): DFQATT, SNEGSKA (reference sequence). The DNA for the CDR3 is TGCAGTGCTAGTTCCGGGAGCAGCAACACCGGGGAGCTGTTTTTT. It encodes CSASSGSSNTGELFF.

The chain carries TRBV11-2 and TRBJ1-6; D remains unclear. V dropped 5 bases and J dropped 4 bases, with 12 bases sitting between them. The CDR3 sequence is 15 residues long. Germline CDR1 is SGHAT and CDR2 is FQNNGV. Here the CDR3 reads CASSLLQFYNSPLHF. Written as DNA, the CDR3 is TGTGCCAGCAGCCTTTTACAGTTTTATAATTCACCCCTCCACTTT.

This rearrangement joins TRBV29-1 to TRBJ2-1, with TRBD1 identical over 7 bases. The CDR3 consists of 12 residues. Germline V gives CDR1 SQVTM, CDR2 ANQGSEA. V lost 8 bases, J lost 4 bases, and 5 bases stayed unmatched. CDR3 residues: CSSGGGYNEQFF. For the CDR3, the DNA is TGCAGCTCAGGGGGTGGATACAATGAGCAGTTCTTC.

The rearrangement uses TRBV19 and TRBJ1-1; tentative D call: TRBD1 (5 bases). This CDR3 is 14 amino acids long. The V end was cut by 6 bases, the J end by 5 bases, with 16 bases between. From germline, CDR1 is LNHDA and CDR2 SQIVND (reference sequence). The chain's CDR3 is CASRGESRVTEAFF. CDR3 DNA: TGTGCCAGTAGAGGGGAAAGCAGGGTTACTGAAGCTTTCTTT.

This chain links TRBV6-1 with TRBJ2-7; D is unresolved. The germline V and J ends were trimmed by 3 bases and 1 base, with 7 bases remaining between them. Germline assignment: CDR1 MNHNS and CDR2 SASEGT. The CDR3 runs to 13 residues. CDR3 protein: CASSESTSYEQYF. The CDR3 nucleotides read TGTGCCAGCAGTGAGTCTACTTCCTACGAGCAGTACTTC.

The V gene is TRBV28, the J gene TRBJ1-1; D unclear. The CDR3 totals 16 residues. Deletions cut 3 bases from V and 6 bases from J, with 20 bases between. Germline CDR1 reads MDHEN; CDR2 reads SYDVKM. As DNA, the CDR3 is TGTGCCAGCAGTTTCCTCAAGGGCGGGCTGGGTCCTGAAGCTTTCTTT. It yields the protein CASSFLKGGLGPEAFF.

The chain uses TRBV7-2 and TRBJ2-1; TRBD2 matches at 9 bases. The J segment lost 6 bases and the V segment lost 1 base, leaving 7 bases of the junction unmatched. Germline V gene lookup returns CDR1 SGHTA and CDR2 FQGNSA. There are 16 residues in the CDR3. Here the CDR3 reads CASSLVSGGPRNEQFF. The CDR3 DNA follows: TGTGCCAGCAGCTTAGTTAGCGGGGGACCCCGCAATGAGCAGTTCTTC.

V usage is TRBV7-9 and J usage is TRBJ2-3, with 15 nucleotides matching TRBD2. CDR3 length: 19 amino acids. The germline V gene encodes CDR1 SEHNR and CDR2 FQNEAQ (reference sequence). Germline trimming cut 8 bases from V and 3 bases from J; bases unmatched to any gene: 15. The CDR3 is CASLRGGLAGGLQTDTQYF. CDR3 bases: TGTGCCAGCCTACGGGGGGGACTAGCGGGAGGACTGCAAACAGATACGCAGTATTTT.